This T cell receptor beta chain is drawn from a study of cytomegalovirus exposure and HLA in healthy donors. Study-wide points: Later, an analysis showed that TCR beta chains associated with HLA were more clonally expanded than others that were equally common.

Regarding this clone: Its target is not known.

The germline V gene encodes CDR1 ENHRY and CDR2 SYGVKD. The CDR3 loop spans 13 amino acids. V shed 6 bases, J shed 3 bases, and the junction held 4 bases outside the gene matches. PCR amplification relied on 60 Vbeta primers (plus 13 Jbeta primers). The protocol was immunoSEQ multiplex PCR, while the TCRdb copy is restricted to in-frame clones and leaves out a portion. The data contain under 85,000 clones, about 78% of them singletons. The rearrangement uses TRBV10-3 and TRBJ2-7, with 8 bases matching TRBD1. The sequence derives from a man aged 18 to 30 in good health and CMV-seronegative. The sequencing sample was made of PBMCs. The CDR3 coding sequence is TGTGCCATCAGGGGACAGGAGGTCTACGAGCAGTACTTC. It is translated as CAIRGQEVYEQYF.